The present TCR beta chain was sequenced within a study of cytomegalovirus exposure and HLA in healthy donors. Study results and limitations: A missense DCLRE1C variant was associated with V- and J-gene trimming of TCR beta chains in a later analysis, and an independent cohort replicated the association.

Worth noting for this clone: Its antigen is currently unknown.

60 Vbeta and 13 Jbeta primers were used in PCR. TCRdb keeps only in-frame clones here, not all; method: immunoSEQ multiplex PCR. The sample shows 160,000 or so clones, around 83% of them seen only once. This CDR3 comprises 14 residues. J lost 8 bases, V lost 3 bases, and 6 bases had no gene match. Germline loops: CDR1 SNHLY, CDR2 FYNNEI. Specimen: PBMCs. This receptor was obtained from a young woman in good health and CMV-seronegative. The chain joins TRBV2 to TRBJ2-1; 8 bases map to TRBD1. CDR3 protein: CASSDDRGADEQFF. The DNA for the CDR3 is TGTGCCAGCAGTGATGACAGGGGAGCGGATGAGCAGTTCTTC.